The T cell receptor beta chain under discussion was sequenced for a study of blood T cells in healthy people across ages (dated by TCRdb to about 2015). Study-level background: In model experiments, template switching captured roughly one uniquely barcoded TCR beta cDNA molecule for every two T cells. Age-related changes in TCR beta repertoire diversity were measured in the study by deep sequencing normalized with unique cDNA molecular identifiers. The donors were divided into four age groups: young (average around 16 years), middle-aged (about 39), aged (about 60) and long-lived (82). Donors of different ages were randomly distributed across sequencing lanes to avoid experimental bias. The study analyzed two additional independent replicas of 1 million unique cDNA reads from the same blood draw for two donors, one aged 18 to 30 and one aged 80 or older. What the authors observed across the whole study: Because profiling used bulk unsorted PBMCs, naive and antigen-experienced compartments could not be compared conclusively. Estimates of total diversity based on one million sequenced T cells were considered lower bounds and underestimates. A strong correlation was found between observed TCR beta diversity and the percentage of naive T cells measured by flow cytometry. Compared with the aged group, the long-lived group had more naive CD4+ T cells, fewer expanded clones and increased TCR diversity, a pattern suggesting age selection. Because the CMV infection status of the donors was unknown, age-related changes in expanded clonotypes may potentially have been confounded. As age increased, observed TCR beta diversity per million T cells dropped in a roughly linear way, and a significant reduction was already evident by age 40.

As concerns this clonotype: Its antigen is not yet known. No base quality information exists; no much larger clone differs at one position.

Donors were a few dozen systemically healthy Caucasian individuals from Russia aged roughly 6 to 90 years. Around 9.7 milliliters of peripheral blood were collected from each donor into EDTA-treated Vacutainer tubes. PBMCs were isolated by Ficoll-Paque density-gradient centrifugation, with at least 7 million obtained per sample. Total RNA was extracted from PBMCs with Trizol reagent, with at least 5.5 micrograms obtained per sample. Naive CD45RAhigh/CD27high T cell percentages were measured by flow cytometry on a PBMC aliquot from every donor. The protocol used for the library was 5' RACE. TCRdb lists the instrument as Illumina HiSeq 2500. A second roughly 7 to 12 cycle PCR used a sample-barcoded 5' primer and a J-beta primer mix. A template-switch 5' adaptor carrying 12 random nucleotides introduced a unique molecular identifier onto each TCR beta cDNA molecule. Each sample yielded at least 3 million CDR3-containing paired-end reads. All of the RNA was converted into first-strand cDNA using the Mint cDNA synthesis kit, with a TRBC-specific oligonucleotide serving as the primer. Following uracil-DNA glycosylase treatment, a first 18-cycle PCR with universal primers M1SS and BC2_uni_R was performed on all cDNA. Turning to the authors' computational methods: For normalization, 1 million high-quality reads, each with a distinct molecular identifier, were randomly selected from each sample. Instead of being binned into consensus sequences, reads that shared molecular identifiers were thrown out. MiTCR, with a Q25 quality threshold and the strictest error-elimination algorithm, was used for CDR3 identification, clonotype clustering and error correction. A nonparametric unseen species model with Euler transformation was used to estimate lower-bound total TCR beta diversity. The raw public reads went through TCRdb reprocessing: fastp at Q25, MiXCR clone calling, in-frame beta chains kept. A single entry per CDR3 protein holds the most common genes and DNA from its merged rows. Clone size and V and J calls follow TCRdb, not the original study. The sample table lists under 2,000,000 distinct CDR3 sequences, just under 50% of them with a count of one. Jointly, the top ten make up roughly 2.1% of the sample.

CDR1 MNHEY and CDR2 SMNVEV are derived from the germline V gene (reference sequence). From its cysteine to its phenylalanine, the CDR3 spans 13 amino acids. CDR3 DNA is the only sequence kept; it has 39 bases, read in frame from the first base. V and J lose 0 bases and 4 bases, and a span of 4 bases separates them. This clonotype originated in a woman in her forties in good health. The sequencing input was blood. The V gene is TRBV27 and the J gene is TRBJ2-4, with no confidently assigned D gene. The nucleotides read TGTGCCAGCAGTTTATCATCAAAAAACATTCAGTACTTC. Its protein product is CASSLSSKNIQYF.